This TCR beta chain was retrieved from a study of PD-L1 blockade in urothelial cancer. The overall study: Peripheral blood specimens exhibited a median yield of around 140,000 T cells.

Time point defined: pretreatment peripheral blood. Pretreatment sampling and on-treatment sampling together yielded between 1 and 8 samples for each patient. The repertoire was sequenced with immunoSEQ multiplex PCR; TCRdb's copy has only in-frame clones and lacks some. The table has 40,000 to 55,000 clones, approximately 86% seen once. This CDR3 spans 15 amino acids. This receptor was identified in a man between 60 and 75 years old with urothelial cancer. The starting material was PBMCs, obtained around atezolizumab (anti-PD-L1) treatment. The V gene is TRBV12-1, the J gene TRBJ1-1. TRBV12-1 is recorded as a pseudogene. CDR3 region: CASSFAAVWSTEAFF. The CDR3, as DNA: TGTGCCAGCAGCTTTGCTGCGGTTTGGTCGACTGAAGCTTTCTTT.